This T cell receptor beta chain was obtained from a study of identical twins. Via MiXCR, TCRdb re-called the 5' RACE reads, giving one row per CDR3 protein. The repertoire holds 1.5 million or so distinct CDR3 sequences, 25% to 35% seen once, with approximately 0.29% in the top ten. Sequencing used cord blood. The receptor's source is a newborn girl in good health.

The CDR3 DNA is TGTGCCAGCTCACGTCGGACAGGGGGCGATGGCTACACCTTC. This sequence encodes CASSRRTGGDGYTF. The genes are TRBV18 and TRBJ1-2, with 11 bases fitting TRBD1. The J segment lost 6 bases and the V segment lost 4 bases, leaving 4 bases of the junction unmatched. This CDR3 is 14 amino acids long. Per the germline V gene, CDR1 is KGHSH and CDR2 is LQKENI.